This T cell receptor beta chain was recorded in a study of blood T cell repertoires in COVID-19. Across the study: T cells, B-cell-depleted T cells, or PBMCs provided the cDNA or gDNA that served as material.

Trimming took 5 bases from V and 7 from J; bases not matched to a gene: 8. Germline V lookup: CDR1 SQVTM, CDR2 ANQGSEA. The CDR3 consists of 14 residues. Original methodology: Quantification of nucleated cells was approximated via reference gene primer amplification. Generated by immunoSEQ multiplex PCR, the TCRdb table keeps only in-frame clones and is missing some. D and trimming come from the DNA, and the V and J calls and clone size come from that table. The data show about 220,000 clones, around four fifths seen once. This chain links TRBV29-1 with TRBJ1-6; 7 bases map to TRBD1. Sequencing was done on a sample of peripheral blood. The clonotype originates from a woman in her 70s with acute or convalescent COVID-19. The CDR3 region is CSVQEGARNSPLHF. The CDR3 nucleotides are TGCAGCGTTCAGGAGGGGGCAAGGAATTCACCCCTCCACTTT.